Below, 16 T cell receptor beta chains from the same sample are listed, as sequenced in a study of shared clonotypes between healthy human individuals. Sequencing used immunoSEQ multiplex PCR; TCRdb keeps in-frame clones, though not all of them. Of under 600,000 clones in the sample, more than 95% were seen once. Sequencing was performed on naive CD4+ T cells sorted from blood. Stated subset: CD45RA+ positively selected. The origin of the receptors is a woman aged 30 to 39 in good health.

The V and J genes are TRBV5-5 and TRBJ2-7; D ambiguous. The germline V gene encodes CDR1 SGHKS and CDR2 YYEKEE (reference sequence). The CDR3 extends over 16 amino acids. The V gene lost 0 bases and the J gene lost 3 bases, with 16 bases spanning the gap. The CDR3 region is CASSLAATFQHYEQYF. DNA for the CDR3: TGTGCCAGCAGCTTGGCGGCGACTTTTCAACACTACGAGCAGTACTTC. The full variable domain, completed using reference TRBV5-5 and TRBJ2-7, is DAGVTQSPTHLIKTRGQQVTLRCSPISGHKSVSWYQQVLGQGPQFIFQYYEKEERGRGNFPDRFSARQFPNYSSELNVNALLLGDSALYLCASSLAATFQHYEQYFGPGTRLTVT.

This sequence joins TRBV29-1 and TRBJ1-6; 9 bases fit TRBD1. Germline trimming cut 7 bases from V and 6 bases from J; bases unmatched to any gene: 4. Germline CDR1 and CDR2: SQVTM and ANQGSEA. The CDR3 has 13 residues. CDR3: CSAQGQGNSPLHF. The DNA for the CDR3 is TGCAGCGCACAGGGACAGGGTAATTCACCCCTCCACTTT.

The chain's CDR3 is CASSLGSSTYNEQFF. Here the CDR3 DNA reads TGCGCCAGCAGCTTGGGCTCCAGTACCTACAATGAGCAGTTCTTC. The rearrangement uses TRBV5-1 and TRBJ2-1; D gene unclear. CDR1 and CDR2 from the germline V gene are SGHRS and YFSETQ. V shed 0 bases and J shed 2 bases, with 9 bases lying between them. The CDR3 has 15 residues. The full variable domain, in which reference TRBV5-1 and TRBJ2-1 provide the parts outside the CDR3, is KAGVTQTPRYLIKTRGQQVTLSCSPISGHRSVSWYQQTPGQGLQFLFEYFSETQRNKGNFPGRFSGRQFSNSRSEMNVSTLELGDSALYLCASSLGSSTYNEQFFGPGTRLTVL.

This rearrangement joins TRBV6-1 to TRBJ2-7, with 10 bases identical to TRBD1. Germline assignment: CDR1 MNHNS and CDR2 SASEGT. The CDR3 length is 19 residues. Germline trimming cut 4 bases from V and 0 bases from J; bases unmatched to any gene: 15. CDR3 nucleotides: TGTGCCAGCAGTGCCCCACCGGGACAGGGGTTAGCATACTCCTACGAGCAGTACTTC. It specifies CASSAPPGQGLAYSYEQYF.

The rearrangement uses TRBV15 and TRBJ2-7; D is unclear. V was clipped by 1 base and J by 6 bases, with 10 bases between them. This CDR3 comprises 13 residues. Per germline, CDR1 LNHNV and CDR2 YYDKDF (reference sequence). CDR3 coding DNA: TGTGCCACCAGCAGAGCCTCCCTCTCCGAGCAGTACTTC. This encodes CATSRASLSEQYF.

This chain connects TRBV20-1 to TRBJ2-1; D not certain. Trimming removed 5 bases at V and 4 bases at J, with 3 bases between. Germline V lookup: CDR1 DFQATT, CDR2 SNEGSKA (reference sequence). The CDR3 runs to 10 residues. The CDR3: CSAAYNEQFF. CDR3 DNA: TGCAGTGCTGCGTACAATGAGCAGTTCTTC.

This clone was found once. The V gene is TRBV6-1, the J gene TRBJ2-3; D gene unclear. The CDR3 is made up of 15 amino acids. Trimming stripped 1 base from V and 1 base from J, with 9 bases between. Per the germline V gene, CDR1 is MNHNS and CDR2 is SASEGT. The CDR3 nucleotides read TGTGCCAGCAGTGAAGGTCACGTTGGCACAGATACGCAGTATTTT. Protein: CASSEGHVGTDTQYF.

The chain employs TRBV5-8 and TRBJ1-6, with TRBD1 matching 7 bases. The CDR3 is 14 residues long. The junction had 8 bases not matched to a gene; V was cut back by 0 bases and J by 14 bases. The germline V gene has CDR1 SGHTS and CDR2 YDEGEE. In nucleotides, the CDR3 is TGTGCCAGCAGCTTGGGCAGGGGGAGTTGGACCCTCCACTTT. This translates into CASSLGRGSWTLHF.

This clone was observed once. The CDR3 sequence is CASSAQGLGGEQFF. As DNA, the CDR3 is TGTGCCAGCAGCGCTCAGGGCCTGGGTGGTGAGCAGTTCTTC. This rearrangement joins TRBV6-4 to TRBJ2-1; tentative D call: TRBD1 (5 bases). The CDR3 is 14 residues long. Trimming left V 6 bases short and J 9 bases short, with 18 bases between. Per germline, CDR1 MRHNA and CDR2 SNTAGT.

The gene calls are TRBV5-4 and TRBJ1-1; D perhaps matches TRBD1 (5 bases). V lost 2 bases and J 0 bases, leaving 14 bases between the germline ends. Germline loops: CDR1 SGHNT, CDR2 YYREEE (reference sequence). CDR3 size: 16 residues. The CDR3 region has the DNA TGTGCCAGCAGCTTCGGAGGGGCCGAGATGAACACTGAAGCTTTCTTT. This encodes CASSFGGAEMNTEAFF.

In this sample, this clone turned up once. The chain carries TRBV5-4 and TRBJ2-2; TRBD1 matches at 7 bases. The CDR3 sequence is 17 residues long. Germline lookup yields CDR1 SGHNT and CDR2 YYREEE (reference sequence). Unmatched junction bases numbered 10, after V lost 3 bases and J lost 2 bases. The CDR3 spells CASSSKQGQANTGELFF. For the CDR3, the DNA is TGTGCCAGCAGCTCGAAGCAAGGACAGGCCAACACCGGGGAGCTGTTTTTT.

The chain joins TRBV7-6 to TRBJ2-7; 7 nucleotides line up with TRBD2. CDR3 length equals 13 residues. The V gene end was trimmed by 5 bases and the J gene end by 6 bases; junction bases not matched to a gene: 7. Germline V gene data show CDR1 as SGHVS and CDR2 as FNYEAQ. In nucleotides, the CDR3 is TGTGCCAGCAGCCCCCGACTAGCTGTCGAGCAGTACTTC. This sequence encodes CASSPRLAVEQYF. Full variable domain (remainder filled in from reference TRBV7-6 and TRBJ2-7): GAGVSQSPRYKVTKRGQDVALRCDPISGHVSLYWYRQALGQGPEFLTYFNYEAQQDKSGLPNDRFSAERPEGSISTLTIQRTEQRDSAMYRCASSPRLAVEQYFGPGTRLTVT.

This clone was seen a handful of times. The chain couples TRBV28 to TRBJ1-3; no reliable D call. V lost 1 base to trimming and J lost 2 bases, with 9 bases between them. The CDR3 has 15 residues. Germline CDR1 and CDR2: MDHEN and SYDVKM. CDR3 in DNA: TGTGCCAGCAGTTTATATCGCTACGCTGGAAACACCATATATTTT. Amino acids: CASSLYRYAGNTIYF.

V gene TRBV5-1 combines with J gene TRBJ2-7, with 8 bases matching TRBD1. Per the germline V gene, CDR1 is SGHRS and CDR2 is YFSETQ. The CDR3 extends over 15 amino acids. V lost 2 bases to trimming and J lost 4 bases; unmatched junction nucleotides: 8. The CDR3 loop reads CASSLRDRGVYEQYF. CDR3 DNA: TGCGCCAGCAGCTTACGAGACAGGGGTGTTTACGAGCAGTACTTC.

The rearrangement joins TRBV18 to TRBJ2-5; perhaps TRBD1 as D (5 bases). Per the germline V gene, CDR1 is KGHSH and CDR2 is LQKENI. This CDR3 has 13 residues. Trimming removed 6 bases at V and 0 bases at J, with 8 bases between. The CDR3 nucleotides read TGTGCCAGCTCTTCAGGGTACCAAGAGACCCAGTACTTC. It is translated as CASSSGYQETQYF.

This chain links TRBV6-1 with TRBJ2-2; TRBD1 aligns across 9 bases. After removal of 8 bases from V and 8 bases from J, the junction contained 6 bases not matched to a gene. Germline-derived CDR1 and CDR2 are MNHNS and SASEGT. The CDR3 loop spans 13 amino acids. CDR3: CASLPGQGGELFF. The CDR3, as DNA: TGTGCCAGCTTACCGGGACAGGGAGGGGAGCTGTTTTTT.